Below, one TCR beta chain is given with its context. This sample stems from a study of blood T cell repertoires in COVID-19. Study information: PBMCs, B-cell-depleted T cells, or T cells were the source of the cDNA or gDNA that made up the material.

Produced via immunoSEQ multiplex PCR; TCRdb's table is partial and in-frame only. The profile shows roughly 220,000 clones, approximately 82% of them singletons. Participants were aged roughly 18 to 90 years, lived in some 23 US areas, and enrolled virtually. Assignments of participants to cohorts depended upon their own reported clinical history. Cohort 3 recovered donors had two negative PCRs, clearance, or symptom resolution. The CDR3 is 15 residues long. The germline V gene encodes CDR1 LGHNA and CDR2 YNFKEQ. J gave up 9 bases and V 1 base, and 8 bases lay outside the gene matches. The rearrangement links TRBV4-2 to TRBJ2-4; 8 bases line up with TRBD2. Sequencing used PBMCs or T cells enriched from blood (not recorded which). This clonotype was sampled from a man aged 35 to 55 who had recovered from COVID-19. CDR3 region: CASSQGPAGAIIQYF. The CDR3 bases are TGTGCCAGCAGCCAAGGTCCAGCGGGAGCGATCATTCAGTACTTC.